One TCR beta chain is described in this entry. Its target is not known. Repertoires were generated with immunoSEQ multiplex PCR, while TCRdb's copy carries only in-frame clones and drops some. The repertoire holds over 55,000 clones, with roughly 77% as singletons. The junction had 8 bases not matched to a gene; V was cut back by 6 bases and J by 4 bases. This CDR3 comprises 15 residues. CDR1 is KGHSH, CDR2 LQKENI, per germline. The source of the sample is a study of OX40 agonist ivuxolimab in advanced cancers. At the level of the study: The study treated patients with ivuxolimab, an agonistic anti-OX40 (CD134) antibody. Hepatocellular carcinoma, melanoma, renal cell or head and neck cancer affected the dose-escalation patients.

Study-level points and caveats: Relative to CD4+ cells, CD8+ T cells on average had more expanded clones. The study observed clonal expansion of CD4+ and CD8+ blood T cells by week 6 at 0.1 to 3.0 mg/kg.

This sequence originates from an adult with an advanced solid tumor such as melanoma, head and neck, liver or kidney cancer. The sequences come from CD4+ or CD8+ T cells sorted from blood, collected in a trial of the OX40 agonist ivuxolimab. The V and J genes are TRBV18 and TRBJ2-7; 11 bases map to TRBD2. The CDR3 bases are TGTGCCAGCTCCTCGGTCCTAGCGGGAGGATACGAGCAGTACTTC. Translated: CASSSVLAGGYEQYF.